What follows are 28 T cell receptor beta chains derived from one specimen sequenced in a study of T-cell reconstitution after alpha-beta-depleted transplantation in children listed by TCRdb under 2016. Receptors were amplified or captured by PCR. The instrument was an Illumina HiSeq 2500. TCR library preparation used molecular barcoding, with unique molecular identifiers applied to normalize quantification of the TCRbeta repertoire. The public reads were run again by TCRdb, first through fastp at Q25 and then through MiXCR, and only productive beta chains were kept. Rows matching on CDR3 protein sequence are summarized as one entry with the most common DNA and genes. Across this sample there are around 440,000 distinct CDR3 sequences, with 10% seen only once. The ten largest make up 2% to 2.5% of the sample. The treatment or condition label on this specimen signifies: allogeneic hematopoietic cell transplantation with graft depleted of TCRalphabeta T cells and CD19 B cells.

The source material was PBMCs, sampled before TCRalphabeta/CD19-depleted stem cell transplant. These receptor sequences come from a child aged 2-15 years with inherited bone marrow failure, due to receive a stem cell transplant.

The chain has TRBV20-1 and TRBJ2-2; the D is unclear. The germline gives CDR1 DFQATT, CDR2 SNEGSKA (reference sequence). The CDR3 has 11 residues. V was clipped by 6 bases and J by 7 bases, with 9 bases between them. The CDR3 here is CSATNIGELFF. DNA for the CDR3: TGCAGTGCCACTAATATCGGGGAGCTGTTTTTT.

This clonotype was seen repeatedly, ten times or more. The CDR3 nucleotides are TGTGCCAGCAGCTTGTGGACAGGGTCACCCAGCTTTGGGGCCAACGTCCTGACTTTC. Amino acid sequence: CASSLWTGSPSFGANVLTF. The chain uses TRBV7-6 and TRBJ2-6, with 8 bases identical to TRBD1. Germline-derived CDR1 and CDR2 are SGHVS and FNYEAQ. Trimming took 3 bases from V and 3 from J; bases not matched to a gene: 13. The CDR3 length is 19 residues.

Only a few counts were recorded for this clonotype. The chain couples TRBV30 to TRBJ1-6; unclear D gene. The V gene's germline CDR1 is GTSNPN and CDR2 SVGIG (reference sequence). V was clipped by 4 bases and J by 0 bases, with 7 bases between them. The CDR3 is 14 residues long. CDR3 amino acids: CAWMVGSYNSPLHF. The CDR3, as DNA: TGTGCCTGGATGGTGGGCTCCTATAATTCACCCCTCCACTTT.

A single count supports this clonotype. With a much larger clone just one base away, this may be a read error. The genes are TRBV12-3 or TRBV12-4 and TRBJ1-1; D unresolved. The germline V and J ends were trimmed by 5 bases and 0 bases, with 16 bases remaining between them. The CDR3 covers 16 residues. The CDR3 sequence: CASSPRRIDMNTEAFF. The CDR3 DNA sequence: TGTGCCAGCAGTCCCCGGAGGATTGACATGAACACTGAAGCTTTCTTT.

Ten or more counts support this clonotype. The chain couples TRBV12-3 or TRBV12-4 to TRBJ2-3, with D uncertain. With 8 bases removed from V and 4 bases from J, the gap between germline ends came to 10 bases. CDR3 size: 12 residues. The CDR3 coding sequence is TGTGCCAGCGCAAAGGGTGCAGATACGCAGTATTTT. Translating it yields CASAKGADTQYF.

Remarks on this clonotype: This may come from a read error, since a much larger clone is one base off. The V and J genes are TRBV15 and TRBJ2-7; D possibly matches TRBD1 or TRBD2 (5 bases each). The ends were cut back, 6 bases at V and 3 bases at J, with 18 bases in the middle. The CDR3 is 15 amino acids. CDR1 is LNHNV and CDR2 is YYDKDF in the germline V gene (reference sequence). CDR3 loop: CATRRGTQRGYEQYF. Written as DNA, the CDR3 is TGTGCCACCAGGAGGGGTACCCAGAGGGGCTACGAGCAGTACTTC.

The sample holds many counts of this clonotype. This chain links TRBV20-1 with TRBJ2-7, with no clear D. The CDR3 runs to 11 residues. Trimming cost V 0 bases and J 4 bases, with 4 bases left between them. Germline CDR1 and CDR2: DFQATT and SNEGSKA (reference sequence). CDR3 in DNA: TGCAGTGCTAGAGAAGGGTACGAGCAGTACTTC. Its translation is CSAREGYEQYF.

At least ten counts were recorded for this clonotype. The chain combines TRBV3-1 with TRBJ2-7; a possible D gene is TRBD2 (5 bases). Germline CDR1 is LGHDT and CDR2 is YNNKEL (reference sequence). V was pared by 4 bases and J by 1 base, with 11 bases between. The CDR3 consists of 14 residues. The DNA of the CDR3 is TGTGCCAGCAGCCGAGGGTTCCTTTCCTACGAGCAGTACTTC. Residues: CASSRGFLSYEQYF.

This clonotype was recorded at least ten times. The chain is built from TRBV7-9 and TRBJ2-5, with D hard to call. The V gene lost 0 bases and the J gene lost 5 bases, with 19 bases spanning the gap. Looked up from germline, CDR1 is SEHNR and CDR2 is FQNEAQ (reference sequence). The CDR3 sequence is 17 residues long. This CDR3 is CASSLAVGPGMSETQYF. The CDR3 nucleotides read TGTGCCAGCAGCTTAGCAGTTGGGCCAGGAATGTCGGAGACCCAGTACTTC.

The rearrangement uses TRBV12-3 or TRBV12-4 and TRBJ2-5, with D possibly being TRBD1 (5 bases). CDR3 size: 13 residues. V shed 8 bases and J shed 3 bases, with 13 bases lying between them. CDR3 loop: CASRWGPEETQYF. DNA of the CDR3: TGTGCCAGCCGGTGGGGCCCCGAAGAGACCCAGTACTTC.

The CDR3 here is CAWSRGPYEQYF. As DNA, the CDR3 is TGTGCCTGGAGTCGGGGCCCATACGAGCAGTACTTC. The V and J genes are TRBV30 and TRBJ2-7; D possibly matches TRBD1 or TRBD2 (5 bases each). V was pared by 2 bases and J by 4 bases, with 9 bases between. Germline V gene sequence: CDR1 GTSNPN, CDR2 SVGIG (reference sequence). The CDR3 has 12 amino acids.

This clonotype came up a few times. The chain recombines TRBV19 with TRBJ2-7; 9 nucleotides align to TRBD1. The germline V gene encodes CDR1 LNHDA and CDR2 SQIVND (reference sequence). With V trimmed by 1 base and J by 5 bases, 9 bases remained unmatched. This CDR3 has 16 amino acids. The CDR3 bases are TGTGCCAGTAGTATAGTTGGGGACAGGGCTCTGAACGAGCAGTACTTC. Protein product: CASSIVGDRALNEQYF.

This clonotype was recorded many times. The gene calls are TRBV27 and TRBJ1-1; D ambiguous. Germline V gives CDR1 MNHEY, CDR2 SMNVEV (reference sequence). The CDR3 is made up of 12 amino acids. V was clipped by 4 bases and J by 2 bases, with 5 bases between them. In DNA form, the CDR3 reads TGTGCCAGCAGTTCGGCAAACACTGAAGCTTTCTTT. Protein sequence: CASSSANTEAFF.

Note on this clonotype: This could be a read error, since a much larger clone is one nucleotide away. The chain carries TRBV6-5 and TRBJ2-1; D remains unclear. The V gene lost 1 base and the J gene lost 5 bases, with 18 bases spanning the gap. The CDR3 has 17 amino acids. Germline lookup yields CDR1 MNHEY and CDR2 SVGAGI. The chain's CDR3 is CASSYLYPLENNNEQFF. CDR3 nucleotides: TGTGCCAGCAGTTACTTGTACCCCTTAGAGAACAACAATGAGCAGTTCTTC.

This clonotype was seen more than once but under ten times. The chain couples TRBV7-9 to TRBJ2-2; 7 positions match TRBD2. This CDR3 has 14 residues. Germline loops: CDR1 SEHNR, CDR2 FQNEAQ (reference sequence). The V and J ends lost 8 bases and 8 bases, in that order; junction bases with no gene match: 11. In DNA form, the CDR3 reads TGTGCCAGCGGAACTAGCGTGAGCCCTGGGGAGCTGTTTTTT. This translates into CASGTSVSPGELFF.

V is TRBV6-2 or TRBV6-3 and J is TRBJ2-2; 7 bases agree with TRBD2. This CDR3 spans 16 amino acids. Germline-derived CDR1 and CDR2 are MNHEY and SVGEGT. Losses at the gene ends were 1 base for V and 3 bases for J; bases not matched to a gene: 5. Here the CDR3 reads CASSYWETSYTGELFF. The CDR3 DNA reads TGTGCCAGCAGTTACTGGGAGACTAGCTACACCGGGGAGCTGTTTTTT.

V gene TRBV30 combines with J gene TRBJ2-1, with 7 bases aligning to TRBD1. The CDR3 contains 14 residues. Per germline, CDR1 GTSNPN and CDR2 SVGIG (reference sequence). V dropped 0 bases and J dropped 8; count of bases not matched to a gene: 7. In DNA form, the CDR3 reads TGTGCCTGGAGTGTCGATACAGGGGTTGATGAGCAGTTCTTC. It encodes CAWSVDTGVDEQFF.

This clonotype was seen many times. This chain links TRBV11-2 with TRBJ2-3; the D gene is possibly TRBD2 (6 bases). V gave up 4 bases and J gave up 6 bases, with 11 bases separating them. Germline assignment: CDR1 SGHAT and CDR2 FQNNGV. This CDR3 contains 13 residues. CDR3 DNA: TGTGCCAGCAGCTCGACGACTAGGGATACGCAGTATTTT. Encoded protein: CASSSTTRDTQYF.

This clonotype was observed many times. The rearrangement uses TRBV5-1 and TRBJ2-1; 8 bases line up with TRBD2. CDR3 length: 16 amino acids. V dropped 0 bases and J dropped 4; count of bases not matched to a gene: 6. Germline lookup yields CDR1 SGHRS and CDR2 YFSETQ. The CDR3: CASSLVGLGSYNEQFF. In DNA form, the CDR3 reads TGCGCCAGCAGCTTGGTGGGACTAGGGTCTTACAATGAGCAGTTCTTC.

This clonotype was found many times. This chain links TRBV2 with TRBJ2-1; D gene ambiguous. The CDR3 runs to 15 residues. V lost 4 bases to trimming and J lost 0 bases, with 10 bases between them. Germline CDR1 SNHLY, CDR2 FYNNEI. The CDR3 nucleotides read TGTGCCAGCAGTGTGCCCCTACACTCCTACAATGAGCAGTTCTTC. Translation: CASSVPLHSYNEQFF.

Many counts were recorded for this clonotype. The chain carries TRBV20-1 and TRBJ2-1; 14 bases are a match to TRBD2. This CDR3 comprises 14 residues. The germline V gene encodes CDR1 DFQATT and CDR2 SNEGSKA (reference sequence). Losses at the gene ends were 6 bases for V and 10 bases for J; bases not matched to a gene: 8. DNA of the CDR3: TGCAGTGCACCGACTAGCGGGAGGGCCCGGGAGCAGTTCTTC. Translated, it gives CSAPTSGRAREQFF.

Comment on this clonotype: A read error may explain this, as a much larger clone is one base away. This is likely a read error, given that the CDR3 carries no conserved phenylalanine or tryptophan at its end. In DNA, the CDR3 is TGTGCCAGCAGTTTGTCGGGCAGGAGCTCCTACGAGCAGTACCTC. Translated, it gives CASSLSGRSSYEQYL. The chain links TRBV28 to TRBJ2-7; D gene unclear. Between the trimmed V and J ends, which lost 3 bases and 0 bases, there was a span of 12 bases. CDR1 and CDR2 (germline): MDHEN, SYDVKM. The CDR3 runs to 15 residues.

This clonotype was recorded a few times. The chain's CDR3 is CASSSVGLAGVQETQYF. The CDR3 bases are TGTGCCAGCAGTTCAGTAGGACTAGCGGGAGTGCAAGAGACCCAGTACTTC. The chain couples TRBV27 to TRBJ2-5; 13 nucleotides align to TRBD2. V lost 4 bases to trimming and J lost 2 bases; unmatched junction nucleotides: 7. Germline loops: CDR1 MNHEY, CDR2 SMNVEV (reference sequence). CDR3 length: 17 amino acids.

This clonotype was detected many times. The chain couples TRBV4-2 to TRBJ1-3; D is possibly TRBD1 (5 bases). Trimming shortened V by 6 bases and J by 0 bases, and 15 bases separated the two germline ends. The CDR3 is 16 amino acids. In germline, CDR1 is LGHNA, CDR2 YNFKEQ. The CDR3 DNA reads TGTGCCAGCAGTCTTACGGGGGTATTCTCTGGAAACACCATATATTTT. It yields the protein CASSLTGVFSGNTIYF.

This clonotype was detected ten times or more. This rearrangement joins TRBV12-3 or TRBV12-4 to TRBJ2-2, with 11 bases that match TRBD2. The CDR3 length is 15 residues. The ends lost 3 bases at V and 16 bases at J; junction bases unmatched: 13. The CDR3 nucleotides are TGTGCCAGCAGTTTGGGGACTAGCGGAGCCGGAATGCAGTTTTTT. This translates into CASSLGTSGAGMQFF.

This clonotype was observed a handful of times. This chain links TRBV7-2 with TRBJ1-4; the D gene is possibly TRBD1 (6 bases). This CDR3 is built from 15 residues. Between the trimmed V and J ends, which lost 5 bases and 7 bases, there was a span of 17 bases. In germline, CDR1 is SGHTA, CDR2 FQGNSA. CDR3 nucleotides: TGTGCCAGCAGCCCCGGCGGGGACAATATTGAAAAACTGTTTTTT. It translates to CASSPGGDNIEKLFF. Variable domain in full (rest from reference TRBV7-2 and TRBJ1-4): GAGVSQSPSNKVTEKGKDVELRCDPISGHTALYWYRQSLGQGLEFLIYFQGNSAPDKSGLPSDRFSAERTGGSVSTLTIQRTQQEDSAVYLCASSPGGDNIEKLFFGSGTQLSVL.

This clonotype was counted many times. The CDR3 protein is CASTGDSRSAFF. For the CDR3, the DNA is TGTGCCAGCACCGGGGACAGTAGGAGTGCTTTCTTT. This chain connects TRBV3-1 to TRBJ1-1; TRBD1 matches at 7 bases. CDR1 and CDR2 from the germline V gene are LGHDT and YNNKEL (reference sequence). V lost 7 bases to trimming and J lost 11 bases; unmatched junction nucleotides: 10. CDR3 size: 12 residues.

This clonotype was counted at least ten times. The chain recombines TRBV28 with TRBJ2-3; the D gene is possibly TRBD2 (5 bases). There are 12 residues in the CDR3. CDR1 and CDR2 from the germline V gene are MDHEN and SYDVKM. With 5 bases removed from V and 6 bases from J, the gap between germline ends came to 9 bases. This CDR3 is CASSASGDTQYF. The DNA of the CDR3 is TGTGCCAGCAGTGCCTCGGGGGATACGCAGTATTTT. Together with reference TRBV28 and TRBJ2-3, the CDR3 gives the full variable domain: DVKVTQSSRYLVKRTGEKVFLECVQDMDHENMFWYRQDPGLGLRLIYFSYDVKMKEKGDIPEGYSVSREKKERFSLILESASTNQTSMYLCASSASGDTQYFGPGTRLTVL.